Each of the 31 T cell receptor beta chains below was sequenced from the same sample in a study of T cell responses to AZD1222 COVID-19 vaccine listed by TCRdb under 2021. Library prep was done by the immunoSEQ multiplex PCR assay. TCRdb obtained this table from immuneACCESS and retained in-frame rearrangements with V and J assigned. These tables miss some clones; where compared with another copy, unresolved V genes account for less than half of the shortfall, and the remainder is unexplained. This sample is represented by 100,000 to 150,000 clones; 75% to 90% of them were singletons. The ten largest make up almost 4.5% of the sample. This specimen's time point label, per the study, means: about 28 days (+/-7) after the second vaccine dose. The sample consisted of peripheral blood, taken 28 days after the second AZD1222 dose. Source of these receptors: an adult who received the AZD1222 COVID-19 vaccine.

The chain links TRBV7-2 to TRBJ1-3, with D uncertain. Germline CDR1 SGHTA, CDR2 FQGNSA. This CDR3 has 15 amino acids. The V and J ends lost 5 bases and 9 bases respectively, with 20 bases between them. In DNA form, the CDR3 reads TGTGCCAGCAGCCCCGAGGGTTCGGTTTTCGGCACCATATATTTT. Translating it yields CASSPEGSVFGTIYF.

The chain combines TRBV12-3 or TRBV12-4 with TRBJ1-5; no firm D call. V lost 6 bases, J lost 9 bases, and 15 bases lay in between. The CDR3 consists of 13 residues. The CDR3: CASRPTQSGPQHF. The CDR3 nucleotides are TGTGCCAGCAGACCCACACAGAGCGGGCCCCAGCATTTT.

The chain recombines TRBV5-1 with TRBJ1-1; D call uncertain. Trimming left V 3 bases short and J 0 bases short, with 12 bases between. The CDR3 is 15 amino acids. The V gene's germline CDR1 is SGHRS and CDR2 YFSETQ. CDR3 in amino acids: CASSYGGGMNTEAFF. The CDR3, as DNA: TGCGCCAGCAGCTATGGAGGAGGGATGAACACTGAAGCTTTCTTT. Full variable domain (rest looked up from reference TRBV5-1 and TRBJ1-1): KAGVTQTPRYLIKTRGQQVTLSCSPISGHRSVSWYQQTPGQGLQFLFEYFSETQRNKGNFPGRFSGRQFSNSRSEMNVSTLELGDSALYLCASSYGGGMNTEAFFGQGTRLTVV.

The gene calls are TRBV9 and TRBJ2-2; D may be TRBD1 or TRBD2 (6 bases each). Looked up from germline, CDR1 is SGDLS and CDR2 is YYNGEE. The CDR3 covers 17 residues. With 0 bases removed from V and 8 bases from J, the gap between germline ends came to 20 bases. CDR3 protein: CASSVVSEVRGGGELFF. CDR3 sequence (DNA): TGTGCCAGCAGCGTAGTGTCCGAAGTCAGGGGAGGAGGGGAGCTGTTTTTT.

The chain couples TRBV6-5 to TRBJ2-7, with D possibly TRBD2 on 5 matching bases. The CDR3 loop spans 13 amino acids. Germline V gene lookup returns CDR1 MNHEY and CDR2 SVGAGI. Between the trimmed V and J ends, which lost 5 bases and 3 bases, there was a span of 11 bases. This chain's CDR3 is CASSRGPLYEQYF. The CDR3 bases are TGTGCCAGCAGTCGAGGGCCGCTCTACGAGCAGTACTTC.

This rearrangement joins TRBV19 to TRBJ1-2, with D possibly TRBD1 on 5 matching bases. The CDR3 totals 15 residues. CDR1 and CDR2 from the germline V gene are LNHDA and SQIVND (reference sequence). Trimming pared 5 bases from V and 7 bases from J, leaving 20 bases between. CDR3 in amino acids: CASSYLPGMSPGYTF. CDR3 in DNA: TGTGCCAGTAGTTATTTACCAGGGATGTCGCCTGGCTACACCTTC.

The chain employs TRBV5-1 and TRBJ2-7, with TRBD2 matching over 10 bases. This CDR3 contains 18 residues. V gave up 0 bases and J gave up 6 bases; unmatched junction bases: 15. CDR1 and CDR2 from the germline V gene are SGHRS and YFSETQ. CDR3 in amino acids: CASSLAGLAGDQSPEQYF. DNA for the CDR3: TGCGCCAGCAGCTTGGCTGGGCTAGCGGGGGATCAAAGCCCCGAGCAGTACTTC.

This chain links TRBV4-1 with TRBJ1-1, with D possibly matching TRBD1 (5 bases). CDR3 length: 12 amino acids. Germline CDR1 reads MGHRA; CDR2 reads YSYEKL. V lost 7 bases to trimming and J lost 6 bases, with 12 bases between them. The CDR3 loop reads CASIGGGPEAFF. Written as DNA, the CDR3 is TGCGCCAGCATTGGGGGGGGACCTGAAGCTTTCTTT.

The V gene is TRBV19, the J gene TRBJ1-5; D gene uncertain. The length of the CDR3 is 15 residues. The V end lost 4 bases, the J end lost 0 bases, and 10 bases lay between the germline ends. Germline CDR1 is LNHDA and CDR2 is SQIVND (reference sequence). The CDR3 bases are TGTGCCAGTAGTAAGATCGGGAATAGCAATCAGCCCCAGCATTTT. This sequence encodes CASSKIGNSNQPQHF.

This clone was counted a single time. V and J are TRBV7-8 and TRBJ1-2; D not certain. CDR3 length equals 15 residues. V lost 3 bases, J lost 2 bases, and 13 bases lay in between. The V gene's germline CDR1 is SGHVS and CDR2 FQNEAQ. The CDR3 nucleotides read TGTGCCAGCAGCTTCACTTACTACTTGAACTATGGCTACACCTTC. Protein product: CASSFTYYLNYGYTF.

This chain connects TRBV7-5 to TRBJ1-6; the D call TRBD1 from the table was never checked on the DNA. TRBV7-5 is a listed pseudogene. CDR3 length equals 16 residues. DNA for the CDR3: TGTGCCAGAAGCCCCCAGGGCCCACAAAGCTATTCACCCCTCCACTTT. It is translated as CARSPQGPQSYSPLHF.

J is TRBJ1-1 and V is TRBV21-1; TRBD1 is the table's D call, not checked against the DNA. TRBV21-1 is a listed pseudogene. This CDR3 is 15 amino acids long. CDR3 nucleotides: TGTGCCAGCAGCAAAGAAGGATCAGGGAACACTGAAGCTTTCTTT. The encoded protein is CASSKEGSGNTEAFF.

The CDR3 DNA follows: TGTGCCAGCAGCTTGGGCATCTTGGACACTTATTCACCCCTCCACTTT. Its translation is CASSLGILDTYSPLHF. This chain links TRBV5-5 with TRBJ1-6, with D possibly matching TRBD1 (5 bases). Between the trimmed V and J ends, which lost 0 bases and 8 bases, there was a span of 15 bases. CDR1 and CDR2 (germline): SGHKS, YYEKEE (reference sequence). This CDR3 contains 16 residues.

The chain couples TRBV7-8 to TRBJ2-7; D may be TRBD1 (5 bases). This CDR3 has 14 amino acids. Trimming pared 5 bases from V and 4 bases from J, leaving 15 bases between. In germline, CDR1 is SGHVS, CDR2 FQNEAQ. CDR3 residues: CASSPRQGKYEQYF. CDR3 nucleotides: TGTGCCAGCAGCCCCCGGCAGGGTAAGTACGAGCAGTACTTC.

The chain has TRBV28 and TRBJ1-1, with unresolved D. Germline-derived CDR1 and CDR2 are MDHEN and SYDVKM. With 7 bases removed from V and 5 bases from J, the gap between germline ends came to 14 bases. CDR3 length: 13 residues. The CDR3 loop reads CASTRWVGTEAFF. The CDR3 DNA is TGTGCCAGCACCCGATGGGTGGGGACTGAAGCTTTCTTT.

This clone was recorded only once. The chain has TRBV24-1 and TRBJ1-1; tentative D call: TRBD1 (5 bases). The CDR3 totals 14 residues. The germline V and J ends were trimmed by 7 bases and 1 base, with 12 bases remaining between them. Germline V gene sequence: CDR1 KGHDR, CDR2 SFDVKD. The CDR3 coding sequence is TGTGCCACCAGGTCGACAGCTACGAACACTGAAGCTTTCTTT. Protein sequence: CATRSTATNTEAFF.

Points on this clone: Distinct nucleotide sequences in the sample also encode this CDR3. This chain connects TRBV5-1 to TRBJ1-1; possibly TRBD1 for D (6 bases). The CDR3 contains 13 residues. Trimming took off 3 bases at V and 2 bases at J, with 8 bases between the two ends. Germline V gene sequence: CDR1 SGHRS, CDR2 YFSETQ. The CDR3 spells CASSSGQNTEAFF. CDR3 nucleotides: TGCGCCAGCAGCTCGGGACAAAACACTGAAGCTTTCTTT.

In DNA form, the CDR3 reads TGCGCCAGCAGCCAGAATCAGGGGATGCGGGGCTACACCTTC. Translating gives CASSQNQGMRGYTF. V and J are TRBV4-1 and TRBJ1-2, with a weak D call TRBD1 (6 bases). V was trimmed by 3 bases and J by 8 bases, leaving 16 bases between them. The germline V gene has CDR1 MGHRA and CDR2 YSYEKL. There are 14 residues in the CDR3.

This clone was found once. The chain links TRBV4-2 to TRBJ1-1; no definite D call. The CDR3 covers 15 residues. V dropped 3 bases and J dropped 2 bases, with 13 bases sitting between them. Looked up from germline, CDR1 is LGHNA and CDR2 is YNFKEQ. CDR3: CASSHLAGSNTEAFF. The CDR3 DNA reads as TGTGCCAGCAGCCACCTAGCCGGGTCCAACACTGAAGCTTTCTTT.

The rearrangement links TRBV4-1 to TRBJ1-5; D ambiguous. CDR1 is MGHRA and CDR2 is YSYEKL in the germline V gene. The CDR3 is 12 residues long. Trimming left V 3 bases short and J 9 bases short, with 9 bases between. The CDR3 sequence is CASSHSLGPQHF. The CDR3 DNA reads as TGCGCCAGCAGCCATTCACTGGGGCCCCAGCATTTT.

The gene calls are TRBV7-8 and TRBJ1-2; 9 nucleotides line up with TRBD1. The CDR3 covers 15 residues. CDR1 and CDR2 (germline): SGHVS, FQNEAQ. The V gene end was trimmed by 1 base and the J gene end by 14 bases; junction bases not matched to a gene: 14. In DNA, the CDR3 is TGTGCCAGCAGCTTAGGGGGTGGGACAGGGATCGAGGTAACCTTC. Protein sequence: CASSLGGGTGIEVTF.

The chain couples TRBV15 to TRBJ2-1; 8 nucleotides agree with TRBD2. Germline assignment: CDR1 LNHNV and CDR2 YYDKDF (reference sequence). CDR3 length: 13 amino acids. V lost 8 bases to trimming and J lost 2 bases; unmatched junction nucleotides: 2. The CDR3 region has the DNA TGTGCCACCGGGCGGGGGGCCTACAATGAGCAGTTCTTC. Its translation: CATGRGAYNEQFF.

CDR3 region: CASSLQGERTEAFF. In nucleotides, the CDR3 is TGTGCCAGCAGCCTACAGGGAGAGAGGACTGAAGCTTTCTTT. The J gene is TRBJ1-1, the V gene TRBV27; D perhaps matches TRBD1 (6 bases). The CDR3 runs 14 residues. From germline, CDR1 is MNHEY and CDR2 SMNVEV (reference sequence). V dropped 6 bases and J dropped 5 bases, with 16 bases sitting between them.

The J gene is TRBJ2-7, the V gene TRBV5-1; TRBD1 is a possible D gene (6 bases). Trimming removed 7 bases from V and 4 bases from J, with 15 bases in between. Looked up from germline, CDR1 is SGHRS and CDR2 is YFSETQ. The CDR3 sequence is 13 residues long. In nucleotides, the CDR3 is TGCGCCAGCCGGACAGAAGGCTGGTACGAGCAGTACTTC. Amino acids: CASRTEGWYEQYF.

This chain joins TRBV7-2 and TRBJ2-3, with a weak D call TRBD2 (5 bases). CDR1 is SGHTA and CDR2 is FQGNSA in the germline V gene. V dropped 5 bases and J dropped 0 bases, with 12 bases sitting between them. The CDR3 is 15 amino acids. This CDR3 is CASSPQAASTDTQYF. For the CDR3, the DNA is TGTGCCAGCAGCCCGCAAGCGGCAAGCACAGATACGCAGTATTTT.

This clone was detected only a few times. The chain combines TRBV9 with TRBJ2-1; 10 bases line up with TRBD1. The CDR3 runs to 17 residues. Losses at the gene ends were 3 bases for V and 2 bases for J; bases not matched to a gene: 8. Germline V gene data show CDR1 as SGDLS and CDR2 as YYNGEE. CDR3 sequence (DNA): TGTGCCAGCAGCGATCAGAGACAGGGGGCCCCCTACAATGAGCAGTTCTTC. Amino acids: CASSDQRQGAPYNEQFF.

This clone was seen just once. The chain joins TRBV19 to TRBJ1-2; a possible D gene is TRBD1 (5 bases). The germline V and J ends were trimmed by 4 bases and 4 bases, with 7 bases remaining between them. Germline V gene lookup returns CDR1 LNHDA and CDR2 SQIVND (reference sequence). This CDR3 spans 12 amino acids. CDR3: CASSTGPYGYTF. The CDR3 bases are TGTGCCAGTAGTACAGGGCCCTATGGCTACACCTTC.

The chain couples TRBV18 to TRBJ2-3, with D tentatively TRBD1 (6 bases). The germline V gene encodes CDR1 KGHSH and CDR2 LQKENI. The V end was cut by 5 bases, the J end by 0 bases, with 6 bases between. The CDR3 length is 13 residues. The DNA for the CDR3 is TGTGCCAGCTCAGGGGGCAGCACAGATACGCAGTATTTT. Translated: CASSGGSTDTQYF.

J is TRBJ1-1 and V is TRBV19; no firm D call. Per the germline V gene, CDR1 is LNHDA and CDR2 is SQIVND (reference sequence). V lost 3 bases, J lost 2 bases, and 7 bases lay in between. The CDR3 covers 13 residues. CDR3 region: CASSIKRNTEAFF. CDR3 DNA sequence: TGTGCCAGTAGTATCAAAAGAAACACTGAAGCTTTCTTT.

This chain links TRBV2 with TRBJ1-5, with D tentatively TRBD1 (5 bases). CDR3 length: 14 residues. The germline CDR1 and CDR2 sequences are SNHLY and FYNNEI. Trimming shortened V by 4 bases and J by 3 bases, and 10 bases separated the two germline ends. The CDR3 here is CASSVQGLNQPQHF. In DNA, the CDR3 is TGTGCCAGCAGTGTGCAGGGACTCAATCAGCCCCAGCATTTT.

This sequence joins TRBV5-1 and TRBJ2-4; D possibly corresponds to TRBD2 (6 bases). V was pared by 4 bases and J by 0 bases, with 8 bases between. Germline CDR1 SGHRS, CDR2 YFSETQ. The CDR3 consists of 14 residues. The CDR3 region has the DNA TGCGCCAGCAGCGCGGGGCTAGCCAAAAACATTCAGTACTTC. Amino acids: CASSAGLAKNIQYF.